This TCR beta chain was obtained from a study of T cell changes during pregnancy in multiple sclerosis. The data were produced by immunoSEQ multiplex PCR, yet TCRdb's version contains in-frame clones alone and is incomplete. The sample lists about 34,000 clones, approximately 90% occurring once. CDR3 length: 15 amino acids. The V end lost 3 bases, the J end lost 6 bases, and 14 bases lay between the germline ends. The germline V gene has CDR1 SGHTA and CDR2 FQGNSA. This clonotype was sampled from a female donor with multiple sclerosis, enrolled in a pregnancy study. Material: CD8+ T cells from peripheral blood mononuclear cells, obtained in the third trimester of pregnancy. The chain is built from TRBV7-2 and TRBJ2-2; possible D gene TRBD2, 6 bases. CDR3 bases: TGTGCCAGCAGCTTTCCCGCACTAGCCCCCGGGGAGCTGTTTTTT. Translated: CASSFPALAPGELFF.